This entry is about one T cell receptor (beta chain). Its antigen remains unknown. This sample was included in a study of CD4 T cells in relation to SARS-CoV-2 and coronaviruses. TCRdb's copy holds only in-frame clones and misses some; the assay was immunoSEQ multiplex PCR. Of about 38,000 clones listed, around four fifths are singletons. With V trimmed by 5 bases and J by 4 bases, 9 bases remained unmatched. This CDR3 region has 16 residues. Germline values: CDR1 LNHDA, CDR2 SQIVND (reference sequence). The sequence was collected from an adult with COVID-19. Material for sequencing was memory CD4+ T cells from PBMCs, cultured in vitro. The V gene is TRBV19, the J gene TRBJ1-4, with TRBD1 matching 8 bases. CDR3 amino acids: CASSAARGQGNEKLFF. CDR3 coding DNA: TGTGCCAGTAGTGCCGCCAGGGGGCAGGGTAATGAAAAACTGTTTTTT.